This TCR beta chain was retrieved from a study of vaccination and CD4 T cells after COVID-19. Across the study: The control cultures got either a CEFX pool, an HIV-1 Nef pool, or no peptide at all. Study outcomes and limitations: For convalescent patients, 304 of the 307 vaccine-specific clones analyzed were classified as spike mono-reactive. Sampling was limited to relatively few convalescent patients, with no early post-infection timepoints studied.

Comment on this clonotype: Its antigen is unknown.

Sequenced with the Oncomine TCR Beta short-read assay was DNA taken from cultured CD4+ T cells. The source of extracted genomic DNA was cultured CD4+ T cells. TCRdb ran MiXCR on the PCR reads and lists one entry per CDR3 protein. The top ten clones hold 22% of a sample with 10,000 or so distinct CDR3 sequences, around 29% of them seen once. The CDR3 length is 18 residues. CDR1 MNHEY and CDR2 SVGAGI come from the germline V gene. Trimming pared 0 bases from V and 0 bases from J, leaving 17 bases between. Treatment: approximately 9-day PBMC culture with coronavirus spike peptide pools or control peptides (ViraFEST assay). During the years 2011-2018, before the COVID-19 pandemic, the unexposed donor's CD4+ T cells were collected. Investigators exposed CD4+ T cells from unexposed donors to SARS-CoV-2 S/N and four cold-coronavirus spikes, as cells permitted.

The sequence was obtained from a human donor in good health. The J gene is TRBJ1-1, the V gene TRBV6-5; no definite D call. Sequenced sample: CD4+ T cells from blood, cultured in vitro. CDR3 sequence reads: CASSYSSGELGLNTEAFF. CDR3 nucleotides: TGTGCCAGCAGTTACTCGAGCGGGGAATTAGGGTTGAACACTGAAGCTTTCTTT.